The 20 T cell receptor beta chains presented below share a single source sample, sequenced in a study of cytomegalovirus exposure and HLA in healthy donors. 13 Jbeta primers and 60 Vbeta primers were used for the PCR. TCRdb keeps only in-frame clones here, not all; method: immunoSEQ multiplex PCR. The sample has over 75,000 clones, 86% seen once. Sequencing was carried out using PBMCs. The receptors shown here come from a man aged 25-45 years in good health and CMV-seropositive.

V gene TRBV27 combines with J gene TRBJ2-5, with a tentative D call TRBD2 (6 bases). The CDR3 consists of 15 residues. CDR1 is MNHEY, CDR2 SMNVEV, per germline (reference sequence). Trimming took 1 base from V and 7 from J, leaving 16 bases between them. For the CDR3, the DNA is TGTGCCAGCAGTTTATATGGGACTGAGATCGGGACCCAGTACTTC. Translating gives CASSLYGTEIGTQYF.

V usage is TRBV27 and J usage is TRBJ2-2; D possibly corresponds to TRBD2 (6 bases). V shed 4 bases and J shed 4 bases, with 16 bases lying between them. The CDR3 has 16 residues. Germline CDR1 and CDR2: MNHEY and SMNVEV (reference sequence). In DNA, the CDR3 is TGTGCCAGCAGTTACCTGACTAGGGCGGGCACCGGGGAGCTGTTTTTT. Its translation: CASSYLTRAGTGELFF.

The CDR3 DNA follows: TGTGCCAGTAGTAAGGGACAGATTACAGATACGCAGTATTTT. Its protein product is CASSKGQITDTQYF. The chain combines TRBV19 with TRBJ2-3; 7 bases are a match to TRBD1. CDR1 is LNHDA, CDR2 SQIVND, per germline (reference sequence). J lost 3 bases, V lost 4 bases, and 4 bases had no gene match. The CDR3 runs to 14 residues. The full variable domain, in which reference TRBV19 and TRBJ2-3 provide the parts outside the CDR3, is DGGITQSPKYLFRKEGQNVTLSCEQNLNHDAMYWYRQDPGQGLRLIYYSQIVNDFQKGDIAEGYSVSREKKESFPLTVTSAQKNPTAFYLCASSKGQITDTQYFGPGTRLTVL.

This clone was seen just once. The chain carries TRBV19 and TRBJ2-1; 8 bases match TRBD2. Germline CDR1 and CDR2: LNHDA and SQIVND (reference sequence). Losses at the gene ends were 4 bases for V and 8 bases for J; bases not matched to a gene: 4. The CDR3 length is 13 residues. CDR3 protein: CASSRGLVHEQFF. As DNA, the CDR3 is TGTGCCAGTAGTAGGGGACTAGTTCATGAGCAGTTCTTC.

This chain uses TRBV5-1 with TRBJ1-5; a weak D match, TRBD1 (6 bases). V was shortened by 0 bases and J by 2 bases, with 9 bases between the two germline ends. The CDR3 length is 15 residues. Germline values: CDR1 SGHRS, CDR2 YFSETQ. CDR3 nucleotides: TGCGCCAGCAGCTTGGACCCAGGGGGCAATCAGCCCCAGCATTTT. This encodes CASSLDPGGNQPQHF.

V is TRBV6-6 and J is TRBJ1-1; 7 bases map to TRBD1. V trimming: 5 bases; J trimming: 2 bases; junction bases outside the gene matches: 8. The V gene's germline CDR1 is MNHNY and CDR2 SVGAGI (reference sequence). The CDR3 spans 15 residues. CDR3 region: CASSGRQGFNTEAFF. The CDR3 DNA reads as TGTGCCAGCAGTGGCCGACAGGGTTTTAACACTGAAGCTTTCTTT.

This rearrangement joins TRBV15 to TRBJ2-1, with 9 bases lining up with TRBD1. The CDR3 totals 16 residues. The germline CDR1 and CDR2 sequences are LNHNV and YYDKDF (reference sequence). J lost 6 bases, V lost 2 bases, and 8 bases had no gene match. The CDR3 DNA sequence: TGTGCCACCAGCAGACTTGACAGGGGGTTTAGCAATGAGCAGTTCTTC. Encoded protein: CATSRLDRGFSNEQFF.

The rearrangement links TRBV28 to TRBJ2-1, with TRBD2 identical over 9 bases. CDR1 is MDHEN and CDR2 is SYDVKM in the germline V gene. J was trimmed by 6 bases and V by 6 bases; bases with no gene match: 9. CDR3 length equals 15 residues. The CDR3 protein is CASRGNPSGINEQFF. The CDR3 region has the DNA TGTGCCAGCAGGGGGAATCCTAGCGGGATCAATGAGCAGTTCTTC.

J is TRBJ2-7 and V is TRBV18, with a weak D call TRBD2 (6 bases). Trimming cost V 2 bases and J 1 base, with 9 bases left between them. The CDR3 has 14 amino acids. The germline V gene has CDR1 KGHSH and CDR2 LQKENI. The CDR3 nucleotides are TGTGCCAGCTCACCATGGGGACTGTCCTACGAGCAGTACTTC. Translation: CASSPWGLSYEQYF.

The V gene is TRBV19, the J gene TRBJ2-2; 8 bases align to TRBD2. Trimming took 10 bases from V and 1 from J; bases not matched to a gene: 8. Germline V lookup: CDR1 LNHDA, CDR2 SQIVND (reference sequence). The CDR3 sequence is 15 residues long. The CDR3 loop reads CATEAGVLNTGELFF. CDR3 DNA: TGTGCCACGGAAGCGGGAGTTTTGAACACCGGGGAGCTGTTTTTT.

This chain joins TRBV7-9 and TRBJ1-2; D uncertain. Trimming left V 2 bases short and J 8 bases short, with 18 bases between. CDR1 is SEHNR, CDR2 FQNEAQ, per germline (reference sequence). The CDR3 extends over 15 amino acids. Here the CDR3 reads CASSLFLDGLEGYTF. CDR3 DNA sequence: TGTGCCAGCAGCTTATTTCTGGATGGCTTGGAGGGCTACACCTTC.

The chain combines TRBV5-1 with TRBJ2-1; TRBD2 matches 10 bases. Germline V gene lookup returns CDR1 SGHRS and CDR2 YFSETQ. The CDR3 spans 16 residues. V lost 0 bases to trimming and J lost 8 bases; unmatched junction nucleotides: 8. As DNA, the CDR3 is TGCGCCAGCAGCTTGGTTGGTGGGACTAGCGTCTATGAGCAGTTCTTC. It yields the protein CASSLVGGTSVYEQFF.

The chain combines TRBV20-1 with TRBJ1-2; D gene ambiguous. Germline loops: CDR1 DFQATT, CDR2 SNEGSKA (reference sequence). The CDR3 length is 11 residues. V was shortened by 0 bases and J by 12 bases, with 11 bases between the two germline ends. CDR3 nucleotides: TGCAGTGCTAGAGATGGACTGGGAAACACCTTC. Its protein is CSARDGLGNTF.

The chain couples TRBV5-4 to TRBJ2-1; 14 bases match TRBD2. The CDR3 has 13 amino acids. Germline CDR1 is SGHNT and CDR2 is YYREEE (reference sequence). J lost 7 bases, V lost 7 bases, and 1 base had no gene match. The CDR3 DNA reads as TGTGCCAGCGGGACTAGCGGGAGTAATGAGCAGTTCTTC. It codes for CASGTSGSNEQFF. Supplemented by reference TRBV5-4 and TRBJ2-1, the full variable domain reads ETGVTQSPTHLIKTRGQQVTLRCSSQSGHNTVSWYQQALGQGPQFIFQYYREEENGRGNFPPRFSGLQFPNYSSELNVNALELDDSALYLCASGTSGSNEQFFGPGTRLTVL.

The V gene is TRBV27, the J gene TRBJ1-5, with 9 nucleotides matching TRBD1. V lost 4 bases and J lost 10; bases outside the gene matches: 8. The CDR3 contains 14 residues. From germline, CDR1 is MNHEY and CDR2 SMNVEV (reference sequence). CDR3 loop: CASSYRDREFPQHF. As DNA, the CDR3 is TGTGCCAGCAGTTACCGGGACAGGGAGTTCCCCCAGCATTTT.

The sample holds one count of this clone. The chain joins TRBV2 to TRBJ2-5, with 8 bases that match TRBD1. The CDR3 loop spans 14 amino acids. The germline CDR1 and CDR2 sequences are SNHLY and FYNNEI. V was pared by 3 bases and J by 2 bases, with 2 bases of the junction left unmatched. The CDR3 sequence: CASSDWTGQETQYF. CDR3 nucleotides: TGTGCCAGCAGTGATTGGACAGGGCAAGAGACCCAGTACTTC.

The chain recombines TRBV6-5 with TRBJ2-3; maybe TRBD1 (5 bases). V was pared by 2 bases and J by 4 bases, with 10 bases between. Germline V CDR1 and CDR2: MNHEY, SVGAGI. CDR3 length: 14 residues. The CDR3 bases are TGTGCCAGCAGTTACCCACTGACAGCAGATACGCAGTATTTT. This gives the protein CASSYPLTADTQYF.

This clone was seen just once. J is TRBJ2-5 and V is TRBV7-9; 7 nucleotides match TRBD1. The end of the DNA aligns better with TRBJ2-7, so the J call may be wrong. There are 15 residues in the CDR3. The germline gives CDR1 SEHNR, CDR2 FQNEAQ (reference sequence). The DNA of the CDR3 is TGTGCCAGCAGCTCCGAGACAGGGAATTTGTACGAGCAGTACTTC. Protein: CASSSETGNLYEQYF.

V and J are TRBV10-3 and TRBJ2-7; no clear D. Trimming pared 4 bases from V and 1 base from J, leaving 14 bases between. This CDR3 is 15 amino acids long. CDR1 and CDR2 (germline): ENHRY, SYGVKD. The CDR3: CAISGGVTESYEQYF. CDR3 bases: TGTGCCATCAGTGGCGGAGTGACGGAATCCTACGAGCAGTACTTC.

This clone was observed a single time. This rearrangement joins TRBV5-1 to TRBJ2-3, with 8 bases identical to TRBD2. The CDR3 spans 16 residues. J lost 2 bases, V lost 0 bases, and 5 bases had no gene match. CDR1 and CDR2 from the germline V gene are SGHRS and YFSETQ. CDR3 nucleotides: TGCGCCAGCAGCTTGGATCCTAGCGGGCTCACAGATACGCAGTATTTT. Translation gives CASSLDPSGLTDTQYF. Drawing the rest from reference TRBV5-1 and TRBJ2-3, the complete variable domain is KAGVTQTPRYLIKTRGQQVTLSCSPISGHRSVSWYQQTPGQGLQFLFEYFSETQRNKGNFPGRFSGRQFSNSRSEMNVSTLELGDSALYLCASSLDPSGLTDTQYFGPGTRLTVL.